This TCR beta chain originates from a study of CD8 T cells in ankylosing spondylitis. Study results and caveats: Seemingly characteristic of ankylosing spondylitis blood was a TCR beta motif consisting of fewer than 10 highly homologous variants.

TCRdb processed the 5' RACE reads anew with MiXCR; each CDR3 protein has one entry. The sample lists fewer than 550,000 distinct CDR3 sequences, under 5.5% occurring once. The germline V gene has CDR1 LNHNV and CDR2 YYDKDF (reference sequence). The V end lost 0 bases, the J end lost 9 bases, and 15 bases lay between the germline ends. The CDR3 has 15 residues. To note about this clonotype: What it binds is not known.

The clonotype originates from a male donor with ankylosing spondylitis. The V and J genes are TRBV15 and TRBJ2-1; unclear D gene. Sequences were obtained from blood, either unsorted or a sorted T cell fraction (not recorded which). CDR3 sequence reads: CATSRDVGRSGEQFF. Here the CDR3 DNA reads TGTGCCACCAGCAGAGATGTCGGACGATCCGGTGAGCAGTTCTTC.